Each of the 13 T cell receptor beta chains below was sequenced from the same sample in a study of blood T cell repertoires in COVID-19. Clones were read by immunoSEQ multiplex PCR, and TCRdb kept only the in-frame ones, dropping some. The profile shows 200,000 to 300,000 clones, around 90% of them singletons. The sample consisted of peripheral blood. These receptors all stem from a person aged 18 to 30 with COVID-19, enrolled during active disease.

The chain has TRBV5-5 and TRBJ2-1; D is perhaps TRBD2 (5 bases). V lost 1 base to trimming and J lost 8 bases, with 10 bases between them. The CDR3 spans 13 residues. Per germline, CDR1 SGHKS and CDR2 YYEKEE (reference sequence). The chain's CDR3 is CASSLRGIDEQFF. In DNA, the CDR3 is TGTGCCAGCAGCTTGCGGGGAATCGATGAGCAGTTCTTC.

The chain couples TRBV3-1 (or the pseudogene TRBV3-2) to TRBJ2-7; D is unclear. V was trimmed by 1 base and J by 6 bases, leaving 7 bases between them. CDR1 is LGHDT, CDR2 YNNKEL, per germline (reference sequence). There are 12 residues in the CDR3. CDR3: CASSQAPSEQYF. As DNA, the CDR3 is TGTGCCAGCAGCCAAGCACCGAGCGAGCAGTACTTC.

The gene calls are TRBV11-2 and TRBJ1-1, with D possibly being TRBD1 (5 bases). Germline V lookup: CDR1 SGHAT, CDR2 FQNNGV. The CDR3 contains 17 residues. V lost 3 bases and J lost 0, with 17 bases in between. CDR3 sequence (DNA): TGTGCCAGCAGCTTTTTAGCTCCCAGGGAGGTGAACACTGAAGCTTTCTTT. As protein: CASSFLAPREVNTEAFF.

CDR3 residues: CASSTRQYNQPQHF. The CDR3 DNA sequence: TGTGCCAGCAGTACCCGACAGTACAATCAGCCCCAGCATTTT. The V gene is TRBV27, the J gene TRBJ1-5; a weak D match, TRBD1 (5 bases). The CDR3 has 14 amino acids. Between the trimmed V and J ends, which lost 5 bases and 3 bases, there was a span of 11 bases. Germline V lookup: CDR1 MNHEY, CDR2 SMNVEV (reference sequence).

Comments on this clone: Other DNA sequences from this sample encode an identical CDR3 as well. The chain employs TRBV19 and TRBJ2-7; D not certain. The CDR3 is 13 residues long. CDR1 and CDR2 (germline): LNHDA, SQIVND (reference sequence). Between the trimmed V and J ends, which lost 3 bases and 2 bases, there was a span of 8 bases. The CDR3 bases are TGTGCCAGTAGTATCACCGGTACCTACGAGCAGTACTTC. Translating gives CASSITGTYEQYF.

Regarding this clone: Other DNA sequences in this sample translate to the same CDR3. This rearrangement joins TRBV27 to TRBJ2-7; D may be TRBD1 (5 bases). Germline V gene lookup returns CDR1 MNHEY and CDR2 SMNVEV (reference sequence). The CDR3 consists of 13 residues. Trimming took 3 bases from V and 1 from J, leaving 7 bases between them. In nucleotides, the CDR3 is TGTGCCAGCAGTTTGGGGCGTTCCTACGAGCAGTACTTC. It is translated as CASSLGRSYEQYF.

J is TRBJ1-2 and V is TRBV21-1; the tabulated D call, TRBD1, remains unverified against the DNA. TRBV21-1 is assigned pseudogene status. This CDR3 has 16 residues. The CDR3 sequence is CASSKVSGQPRDGYTF. CDR3 DNA: TGTGCCAGCAGCAAAGTTTCTGGACAACCAAGAGATGGCTACACCTTC.

V gene TRBV28 combines with J gene TRBJ2-4; tentative D call: TRBD2 (7 bases). CDR1 is MDHEN, CDR2 SYDVKM, per germline. Trimming removed 3 bases at V and 1 base at J, with 16 bases between. The CDR3 has 17 amino acids. Here the CDR3 DNA reads TGTGCCAGCAGTTTTCTAGCGGAGGGGGAGGCCAAAAACATTCAGTACTTC. Translating gives CASSFLAEGEAKNIQYF.

The chain is built from TRBV18 and TRBJ1-3; TRBD1 is a possible D gene (5 bases). Germline CDR1 and CDR2: KGHSH and LQKENI. The CDR3 loop spans 15 amino acids. Deletions cut 4 bases from V and 2 bases from J, with 12 bases between. The CDR3 is CASSRQGKTGNTIYF. The CDR3 DNA reads TGTGCCAGCTCACGTCAGGGAAAGACTGGAAACACCATATATTTT.

The rearrangement joins TRBV9 to TRBJ2-1; 16 nucleotides agree with TRBD2. This CDR3 has 18 amino acids. CDR1 and CDR2 from the germline V gene are SGDLS and YYNGEE. J gave up 0 bases and V 3 bases, and 3 bases lay outside the gene matches. CDR3 sequence: CASSGGLAGGSSYNEQFF. In DNA, the CDR3 is TGTGCCAGCAGCGGGGGACTAGCGGGAGGGAGCTCCTACAATGAGCAGTTCTTC.

V gene TRBV10-3 combines with J gene TRBJ1-6; a possible D gene is TRBD1 (5 bases). The CDR3 is 13 residues long. The germline V gene encodes CDR1 ENHRY and CDR2 SYGVKD. V dropped 10 bases and J dropped 7 bases, with 14 bases sitting between them. The CDR3: CASGGGWNSPLHF. CDR3 DNA sequence: TGTGCCAGCGGGGGGGGATGGAATTCACCCCTCCACTTT.

This rearrangement joins TRBV15 to TRBJ2-2; D is unresolved. The germline V gene encodes CDR1 LNHNV and CDR2 YYDKDF (reference sequence). Deletions cut 6 bases from V and 1 base from J, with 9 bases between. The CDR3 contains 14 residues. CDR3 in amino acids: CATSYAENTGELFF. The CDR3 DNA is TGTGCCACCAGTTACGCGGAGAACACCGGGGAGCTGTTTTTT.

V gene TRBV5-1 combines with J gene TRBJ1-2; 9 nucleotides align to TRBD1. This CDR3 has 16 residues. CDR1 and CDR2 from the germline V gene are SGHRS and YFSETQ. V gave up 4 bases and J gave up 4 bases; unmatched junction bases: 11. CDR3 DNA: TGCGCCAGCAGCCCCAGGACAGGGGACCGGATCTATGGCTACACCTTC. It is translated as CASSPRTGDRIYGYTF.